Listed here are 10 T cell receptor beta chains from one sample, sequenced in a study of cytomegalovirus exposure and HLA in healthy donors. Primers for the PCR totalled 60 Vbeta and 13 Jbeta. Profiled with immunoSEQ multiplex PCR; TCRdb holds only in-frame clones, not every one. In the table there are around 100,000 clones, almost 80% of which are singletons. Specimen: PBMCs. The receptors shown here come from a man in his sixties in good health and CMV-seropositive.

The rearrangement uses TRBV5-1 and TRBJ2-5, with D unresolved. Germline CDR1 reads SGHRS; CDR2 reads YFSETQ. V was pared by 0 bases and J by 5 bases, with 14 bases between. The CDR3 contains 15 residues. The CDR3 DNA reads TGCGCCAGCAGCTTGGACGGAACCAGACATGAGACCCAGTACTTC. Encoded protein: CASSLDGTRHETQYF.

As concerns this clone: Sequence at one end of the junction differs from germline and may be a read error. This chain uses TRBV7-9 with TRBJ2-5, with D perhaps matching TRBD2 (6 bases). The CDR3 covers 15 residues. From germline, CDR1 is SEHNR and CDR2 FQNEAQ (reference sequence). The CDR3 sequence is CSSSSLAVAEETQYF. CDR3 coding DNA: TGTTCCAGCAGCTCATTAGCGGTCGCAGAAGAGACCCAGTACTTC.

The V and J genes are TRBV10-3 and TRBJ1-2; TRBD1 matches 11 bases. The CDR3 is 13 residues long. After removal of 10 bases from V and 5 bases from J, the junction contained 6 bases not matched to a gene. Germline CDR1 and CDR2: ENHRY and SYGVKD. The CDR3 sequence is CATLGQGGYGYTF. The CDR3 bases are TGTGCCACCTTGGGACAGGGGGGATATGGCTACACCTTC.

The genes are TRBV2 and TRBJ2-7, with 10 bases that match TRBD1. Germline assignment: CDR1 SNHLY and CDR2 FYNNEI. The V and J ends lost 5 bases and 2 bases, in that order; junction bases with no gene match: 9. This CDR3 has 16 amino acids. The CDR3 spells CASSQEVGQGAYEQYF. The DNA for the CDR3 is TGTGCCAGCAGTCAAGAGGTCGGACAGGGGGCCTACGAGCAGTACTTC.

The chain couples TRBV7-3 to TRBJ2-3; TRBD1 agrees at 8 bases. Trimming cost V 3 bases and J 4 bases; bases outside gene matches: 6. CDR1 is SGHTA, CDR2 FQGTGA, per germline. CDR3 length equals 15 residues. The CDR3 protein is CASSFQAGGADTQYF. The CDR3 nucleotides are TGTGCCAGCAGCTTCCAGGCAGGGGGCGCAGATACGCAGTATTTT.

The gene calls are TRBV7-9 and TRBJ2-4; 8 bases agree with TRBD2. CDR3 length equals 18 residues. Germline V gene lookup returns CDR1 SEHNR and CDR2 FQNEAQ (reference sequence). Trimming removed 4 bases from V and 0 bases from J; junction bases left unmatched: 11. The CDR3 coding sequence is TGTGCCAGCAGCTCCCTAGGCGGGGGGCTGGTAGCCAAAAACATTCAGTACTTC. Translating it yields CASSSLGGGLVAKNIQYF. The full variable domain, completed using reference TRBV7-9 and TRBJ2-4, is DTGVSQNPRHKITKRGQNVTFRCDPISEHNRLYWYRQTLGQGPEFLTYFQNEAQLEKSRLLSDRFSAERPKGSFSTLEIQRTEQGDSAMYLCASSSLGGGLVAKNIQYFGAGTRLSVL.

The V gene is TRBV7-2, the J gene TRBJ2-3, with 7 bases matching TRBD2. V shed 5 bases, J shed 4 bases, and the junction held 9 bases outside the gene matches. The CDR3 consists of 15 residues. Germline V CDR1 and CDR2: SGHTA, FQGNSA. CDR3 coding DNA: TGTGCCAGCAGCCTACGACTAGCTTGGGCAGATACGCAGTATTTT. Its protein product is CASSLRLAWADTQYF. Complete variable domain (other parts from reference TRBV7-2 and TRBJ2-3): GAGVSQSPSNKVTEKGKDVELRCDPISGHTALYWYRQSLGQGLEFLIYFQGNSAPDKSGLPSDRFSAERTGGSVSTLTIQRTQQEDSAVYLCASSLRLAWADTQYFGPGTRLTVL.

The chain combines TRBV6-1 with TRBJ2-6; no reliable D call. Germline CDR1 reads MNHNS; CDR2 reads SASEGT. This CDR3 has 16 residues. The V end was cut by 0 bases, the J end by 4 bases, with 10 bases between. In nucleotides, the CDR3 is TGTGCCAGCAGTGAAGCTACCCCCAGAGGGGCCAACGTCCTGACTTTC. Protein sequence: CASSEATPRGANVLTF.

The chain couples TRBV6-1 to TRBJ1-5; no reliable D call. The CDR3 has 13 amino acids. Germline assignment: CDR1 MNHNS and CDR2 SASEGT. Trimming took off 3 bases at V and 6 bases at J, with 9 bases between the two ends. The chain's CDR3 is CASSEREVQPQHF. CDR3 sequence (DNA): TGTGCCAGCAGTGAGAGGGAGGTTCAGCCCCAGCATTTT.

The CDR3 sequence: CASSQTTSGGGDTQYF. Written as DNA, the CDR3 is TGTGCCAGCAGTCAGACTACTAGCGGGGGCGGTGATACGCAGTATTTT. This rearrangement joins TRBV28 to TRBJ2-3, with 11 nucleotides matching TRBD2. This CDR3 is built from 16 residues. Looked up from germline, CDR1 is MDHEN and CDR2 is SYDVKM. V dropped 5 bases and J dropped 6; count of bases not matched to a gene: 10. The whole variable domain, filled in from reference TRBV28 and TRBJ2-3, reads DVKVTQSSRYLVKRTGEKVFLECVQDMDHENMFWYRQDPGLGLRLIYFSYDVKMKEKGDIPEGYSVSREKKERFSLILESASTNQTSMYLCASSQTTSGGGDTQYFGPGTRLTVL.